These T cell receptor beta chains were read from a single sample in a study of blood T cell repertoires in COVID-19. Assay used: immunoSEQ multiplex PCR; TCRdb lists only in-frame clones, some missing. This table holds about 160,000 clones, 80% found once. Source material: PBMCs or T cells enriched from blood (not recorded which). These receptors were obtained from a man aged 35 to 55 who had recovered from COVID-19. Each CDR3 is given with its conserved first and last residue. D genes are given only for firm matches. Size is stated for part of the rows, as once, few or many counts, or as a class when the clone is expanded.

D	V	size	J	CDR3	DNA
-	TRBV10-3	few	TRBJ1-2	CAISESPVGANYGYTF	TGTGCCATCAGTGAGTCGCCGGTAGGAGCTAACTATGGCTACACCTTC
-	TRBV4-1	-	TRBJ1-1	CASSQPRVGLNTEAFF	TGCGCCAGCAGCCAACCGAGGGTAGGGCTTAACACTGAAGCTTTCTTT
TRBD1	TRBV5-1	-	TRBJ1-1	CASSGQGGGTEAFF	TGCGCCAGCAGCGGACAGGGGGGCGGCACTGAAGCTTTCTTT
TRBD2	TRBV7-8	-	TRBJ2-3	CASSLVASGGHTQYF	TGTGCCAGCAGCTTAGTGGCTAGCGGGGGTCATACGCAGTATTTT
-	TRBV6-5	-	TRBJ1-5	CASSYSKRGQPQHF	TGTGCCAGCAGTTACTCGAAGAGGGGGCAGCCCCAGCATTTT
TRBD2	TRBV13	-	TRBJ2-5	CASSPHASGGMYQETQYF	TGTGCCAGCAGCCCTCATGCTAGCGGGGGGATGTACCAAGAGACCCAGTACTTC
TRBD1	TRBV19	-	TRBJ1-2	CASSSQGEISGYTF	TGTGCCAGTAGTAGCCAGGGGGAAATAAGTGGCTACACCTTC
-	TRBV19	few	TRBJ1-5	CASSTLVNQPQHF	TGTGCCAGTAGTACCCTCGTTAATCAGCCCCAGCATTTT
-	TRBV18	once	TRBJ1-1	CASSPSDGQKDTEAFF	TGTGCCAGCTCACCATCCGACGGACAGAAAGACACTGAAGCTTTCTTT
-	TRBV5-4	-	TRBJ2-2	CASSAGPGGANTGELFF	TGTGCCAGCAGCGCAGGACCTGGGGGCGCAAACACCGGGGAGCTGTTTTTT
-	TRBV4-2	-	TRBJ1-3	CASSQEDWQGNGNTIYF	TGTGCCAGCAGCCAAGAAGATTGGCAGGGCAACGGAAACACCATATATTTT
-	TRBV2	-	TRBJ2-2	CASRPNPRAGELFF	TGTGCCAGCAGACCAAATCCCAGGGCCGGGGAGCTGTTTTTT
TRBD1	TRBV10-3	once	TRBJ1-2	CAILGTESIYGYTF	TGTGCCATCCTAGGGACAGAGTCCATCTATGGCTACACCTTC
TRBD1	TRBV7-3	once	TRBJ1-2	CASSLTGQGKYGYTF	TGTGCCAGCAGCTTAACGGGACAGGGGAAATATGGCTACACCTTC
-	TRBV6-5	-	TRBJ1-1	CASSYATGLNTEAFF	TGTGCCAGCAGTTACGCTACAGGGCTGAACACTGAAGCTTTCTTT
-	TRBV6-1	-	TRBJ1-5	CASSDGLGWEYQPQHF	TGTGCCAGCAGTGATGGTCTCGGGTGGGAGTATCAGCCCCAGCATTTT
-	TRBV3-1/TRBV3-2	-	TRBJ1-1	CASSQAGRNTEAFF	TGTGCCAGCAGCCAAGCGGGAAGGAACACTGAAGCTTTCTTT
-	TRBV19	-	TRBJ1-2	CASSISPGPYGYTF	TGTGCCAGTAGTATATCCCCAGGGCCCTATGGCTACACCTTC
TRBD1	TRBV6-1	-	TRBJ2-7	CASSEAATGGKQYF	TGTGCCAGCAGTGAAGCTGCGACAGGGGGTAAGCAGTACTTC
-	TRBV4-1	-	TRBJ1-1	CASSQDQVRVSTEAFF	TGCGCCAGCAGCCAAGATCAGGTCAGGGTATCAACTGAAGCTTTCTTT
TRBD2	TRBV18	-	TRBJ2-3	CASSPPGLADTDTQYF	TGTGCCAGCTCACCACCGGGACTAGCGGACACAGATACGCAGTATTTT